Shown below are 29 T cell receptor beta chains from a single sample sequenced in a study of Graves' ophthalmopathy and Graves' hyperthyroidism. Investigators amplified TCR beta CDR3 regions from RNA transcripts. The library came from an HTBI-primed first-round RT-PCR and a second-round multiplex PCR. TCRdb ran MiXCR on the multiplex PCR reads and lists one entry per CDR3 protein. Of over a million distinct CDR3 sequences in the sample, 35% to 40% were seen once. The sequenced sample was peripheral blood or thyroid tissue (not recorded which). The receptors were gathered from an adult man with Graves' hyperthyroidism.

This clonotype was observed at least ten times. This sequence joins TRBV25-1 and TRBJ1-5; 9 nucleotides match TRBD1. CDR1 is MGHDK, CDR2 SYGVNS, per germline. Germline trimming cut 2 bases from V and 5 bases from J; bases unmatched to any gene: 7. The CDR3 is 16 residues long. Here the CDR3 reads CASSETDRGAYQPQHF. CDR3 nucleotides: TGTGCCAGCAGTGAAACGGACAGGGGAGCTTATCAGCCCCAGCATTTT.

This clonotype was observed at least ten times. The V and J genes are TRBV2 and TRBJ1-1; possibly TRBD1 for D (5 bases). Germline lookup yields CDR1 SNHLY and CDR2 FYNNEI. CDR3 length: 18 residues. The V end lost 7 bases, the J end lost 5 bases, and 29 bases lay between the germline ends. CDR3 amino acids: CASTYGAGRGKVETEAFF. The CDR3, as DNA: TGTGCCAGCACGTATGGGGCAGGGCGCGGTAAGGTTGAAACTGAAGCTTTCTTT.

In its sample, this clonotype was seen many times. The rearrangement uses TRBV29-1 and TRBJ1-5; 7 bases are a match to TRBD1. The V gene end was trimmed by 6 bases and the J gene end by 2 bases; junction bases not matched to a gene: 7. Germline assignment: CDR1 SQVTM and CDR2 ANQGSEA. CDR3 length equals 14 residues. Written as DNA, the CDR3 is TGCAGCGTAGAGACAGGGTCCCGCAATCAGCCCCAGCATTTT. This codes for CSVETGSRNQPQHF. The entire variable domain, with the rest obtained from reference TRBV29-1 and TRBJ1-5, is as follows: SAVISQKPSRDICQRGTSLTIQCQVDSQVTMMFWYRQQPGQSLTLIATANQGSEATYESGFVIDKFPISRPNLTFSTLTVSNMSPEDSSIYLCSVETGSRNQPQHFGDGTRLSIL.

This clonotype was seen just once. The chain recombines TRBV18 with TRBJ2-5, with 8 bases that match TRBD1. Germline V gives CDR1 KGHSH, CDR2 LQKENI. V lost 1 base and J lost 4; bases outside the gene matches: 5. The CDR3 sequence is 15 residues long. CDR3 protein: CASSPRLQGGETQYF. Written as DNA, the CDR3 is TGTGCCAGCTCACCACGTCTACAGGGGGGAGAGACCCAGTACTTC.

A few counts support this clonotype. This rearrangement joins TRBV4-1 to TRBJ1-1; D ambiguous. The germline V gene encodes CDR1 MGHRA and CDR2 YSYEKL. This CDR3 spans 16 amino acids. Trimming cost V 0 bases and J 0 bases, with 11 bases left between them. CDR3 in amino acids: CASSQELQAVNTEAFF. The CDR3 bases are TGCGCCAGCAGCCAAGAATTGCAGGCCGTGAACACTGAAGCTTTCTTT.

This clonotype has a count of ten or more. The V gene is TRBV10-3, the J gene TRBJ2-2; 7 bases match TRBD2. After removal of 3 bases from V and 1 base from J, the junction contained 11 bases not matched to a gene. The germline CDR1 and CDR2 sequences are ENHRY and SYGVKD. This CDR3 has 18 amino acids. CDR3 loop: CAISEAGLGSVNTGELFF. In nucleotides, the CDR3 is TGTGCCATCAGTGAAGCAGGACTAGGGTCGGTGAACACCGGGGAGCTGTTTTTT.

This CDR3 is CASSGDIHGNQPQHF. The CDR3 DNA reads TGTGCCAGTAGCGGGGACATCCATGGCAATCAGCCCCAGCATTTT. This chain connects TRBV19 to TRBJ1-5; weak D call: TRBD1 (6 bases). The CDR3 length is 15 residues. Germline lookup yields CDR1 LNHDA and CDR2 SQIVND (reference sequence). The V and J ends lost 6 bases and 2 bases respectively, with 14 bases between them. Drawing the rest from reference TRBV19 and TRBJ1-5, the complete variable domain is DGGITQSPKYLFRKEGQNVTLSCEQNLNHDAMYWYRQDPGQGLRLIYYSQIVNDFQKGDIAEGYSVSREKKESFPLTVTSAQKNPTAFYLCASSGDIHGNQPQHFGDGTRLSIL.

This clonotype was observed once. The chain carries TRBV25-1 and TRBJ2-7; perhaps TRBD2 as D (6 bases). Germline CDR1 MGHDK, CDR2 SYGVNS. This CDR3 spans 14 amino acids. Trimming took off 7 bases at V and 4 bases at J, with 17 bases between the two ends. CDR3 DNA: TGTGCCAGCAACCCCGGGGGTTTGAGGTACGAGCAGTACTTC. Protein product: CASNPGGLRYEQYF.

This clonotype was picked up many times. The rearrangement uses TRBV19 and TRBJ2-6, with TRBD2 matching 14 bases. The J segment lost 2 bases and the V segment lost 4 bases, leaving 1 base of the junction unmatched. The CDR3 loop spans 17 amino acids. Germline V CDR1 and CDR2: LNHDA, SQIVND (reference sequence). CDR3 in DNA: TGTGCCAGTAGTAGGGGACTAGCGGGAGCTGGGGCCAACGTCCTGACTTTC. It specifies CASSRGLAGAGANVLTF.

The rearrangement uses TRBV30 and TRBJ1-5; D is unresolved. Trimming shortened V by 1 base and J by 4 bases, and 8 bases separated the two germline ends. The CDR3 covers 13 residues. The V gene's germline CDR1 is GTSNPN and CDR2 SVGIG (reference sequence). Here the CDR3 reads CAWSDSINQPQHF. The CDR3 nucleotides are TGTGCCTGGAGTGACTCGATAAATCAGCCCCAGCATTTT. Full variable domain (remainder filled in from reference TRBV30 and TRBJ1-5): SQTIHQWPATLVQPVGSPLSLECTVEGTSNPNLYWYRQAAGRGLQLLFYSVGIGQISSEVPQNLSASRPQDRQFILSSKKLLLSDSGFYLCAWSDSINQPQHFGDGTRLSIL.

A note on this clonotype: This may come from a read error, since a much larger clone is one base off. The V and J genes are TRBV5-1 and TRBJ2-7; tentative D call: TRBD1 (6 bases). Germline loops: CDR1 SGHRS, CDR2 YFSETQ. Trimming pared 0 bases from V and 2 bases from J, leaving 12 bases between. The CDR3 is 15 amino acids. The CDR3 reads CASSLGGLMAYEQYF. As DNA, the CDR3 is TGCGCCAGCAGCTTGGGGGGGCTAATGGCCTACGAGCAGTACTTC.

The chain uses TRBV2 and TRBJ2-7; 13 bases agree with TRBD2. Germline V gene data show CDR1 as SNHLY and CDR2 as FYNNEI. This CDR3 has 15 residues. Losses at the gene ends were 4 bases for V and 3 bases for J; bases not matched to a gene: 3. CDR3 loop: CASSATSGRYYEQYF. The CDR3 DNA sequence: TGTGCCAGCAGTGCGACTAGCGGGAGGTACTACGAGCAGTACTTC.

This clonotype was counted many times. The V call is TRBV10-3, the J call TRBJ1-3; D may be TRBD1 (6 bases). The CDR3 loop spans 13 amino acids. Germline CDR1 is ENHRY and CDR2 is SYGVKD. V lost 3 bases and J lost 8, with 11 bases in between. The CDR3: CAISDPGGDTIYF. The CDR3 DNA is TGTGCCATCAGTGATCCCGGGGGCGACACCATATATTTT.

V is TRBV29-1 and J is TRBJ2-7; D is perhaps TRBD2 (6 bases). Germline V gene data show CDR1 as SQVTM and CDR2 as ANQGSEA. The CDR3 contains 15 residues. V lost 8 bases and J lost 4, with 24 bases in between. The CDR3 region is CSLGGVGGIRYEQYF. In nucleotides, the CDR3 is TGCAGCTTAGGCGGCGTTGGCGGGATCCGATACGAGCAGTACTTC.

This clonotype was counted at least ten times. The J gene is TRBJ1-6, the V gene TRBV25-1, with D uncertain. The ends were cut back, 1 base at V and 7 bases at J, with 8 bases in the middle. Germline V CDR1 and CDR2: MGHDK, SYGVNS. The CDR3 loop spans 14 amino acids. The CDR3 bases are TGTGCCAGCAGTGAATTTCTCTTGAATTCACCCCTCCACTTT. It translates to CASSEFLLNSPLHF.

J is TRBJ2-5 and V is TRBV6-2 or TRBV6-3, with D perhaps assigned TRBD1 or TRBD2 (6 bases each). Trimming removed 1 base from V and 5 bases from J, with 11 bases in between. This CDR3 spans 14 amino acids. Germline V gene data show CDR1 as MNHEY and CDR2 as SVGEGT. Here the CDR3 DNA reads TGTGCCAGCAGTTACTATCGGGGGCCTGAGACCCAGTACTTC. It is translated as CASSYYRGPETQYF.

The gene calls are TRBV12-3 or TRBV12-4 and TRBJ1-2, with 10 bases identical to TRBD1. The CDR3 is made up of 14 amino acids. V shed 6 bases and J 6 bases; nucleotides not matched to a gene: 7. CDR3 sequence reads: CASSQGQGIHGYTF. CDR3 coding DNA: TGTGCCAGCAGCCAGGGACAGGGGATCCATGGCTACACCTTC.

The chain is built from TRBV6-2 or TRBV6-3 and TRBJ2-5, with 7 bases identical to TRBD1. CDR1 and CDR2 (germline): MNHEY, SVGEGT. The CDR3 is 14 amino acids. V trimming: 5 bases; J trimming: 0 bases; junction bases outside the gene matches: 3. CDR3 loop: CASSTTGYQETQYF. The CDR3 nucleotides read TGTGCCAGCAGTACGACAGGGTACCAAGAGACCCAGTACTTC.

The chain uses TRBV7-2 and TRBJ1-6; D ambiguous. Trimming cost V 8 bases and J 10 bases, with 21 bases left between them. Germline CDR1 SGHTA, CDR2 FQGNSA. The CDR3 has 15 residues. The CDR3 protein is CASSRDTDVRSPLHF. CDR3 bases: TGTGCCAGCTCACGCGACACTGATGTGAGGTCACCCCTCCACTTT.

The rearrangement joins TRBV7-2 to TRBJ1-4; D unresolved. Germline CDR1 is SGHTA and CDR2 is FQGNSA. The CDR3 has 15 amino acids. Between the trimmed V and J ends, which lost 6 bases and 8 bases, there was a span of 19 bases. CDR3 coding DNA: TGTGCCAGCAGGAATATCGGGTCCCCGGGGGAAAAACTGTTTTTT. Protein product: CASRNIGSPGEKLFF.

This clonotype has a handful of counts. The CDR3 loop is CASRSDYMGDGYTF. CDR3 coding DNA: TGTGCCAGCAGATCTGATTATATGGGGGATGGCTACACCTTC. The V call is TRBV12-3 or TRBV12-4, the J call TRBJ1-2, with TRBD1 as a possible D gene (5 bases). CDR3 size: 14 residues. Trimming left V 6 bases short and J 6 bases short, with 17 bases between.

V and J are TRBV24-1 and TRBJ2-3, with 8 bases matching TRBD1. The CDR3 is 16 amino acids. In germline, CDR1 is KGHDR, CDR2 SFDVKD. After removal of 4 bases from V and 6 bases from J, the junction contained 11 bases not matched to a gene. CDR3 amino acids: CATSETGTGFLDTQYF. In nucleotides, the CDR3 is TGTGCCACCAGTGAAACCGGGACAGGTTTTCTGGATACGCAGTATTTT.

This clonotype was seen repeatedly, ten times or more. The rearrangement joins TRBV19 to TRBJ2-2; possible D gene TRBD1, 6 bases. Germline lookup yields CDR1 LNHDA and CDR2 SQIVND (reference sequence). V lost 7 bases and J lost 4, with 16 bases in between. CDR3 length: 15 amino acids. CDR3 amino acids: CASIGGPLSTGELFF. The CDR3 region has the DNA TGTGCCAGTATAGGGGGACCCCTGAGCACCGGGGAGCTGTTTTTT.

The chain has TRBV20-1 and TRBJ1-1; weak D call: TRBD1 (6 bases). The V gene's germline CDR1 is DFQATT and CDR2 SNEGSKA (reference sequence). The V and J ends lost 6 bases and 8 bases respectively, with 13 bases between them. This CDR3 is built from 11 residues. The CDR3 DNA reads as TGCAGTGCCGACACCGGGACAGAAGCTTTCTTT. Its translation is CSADTGTEAFF.

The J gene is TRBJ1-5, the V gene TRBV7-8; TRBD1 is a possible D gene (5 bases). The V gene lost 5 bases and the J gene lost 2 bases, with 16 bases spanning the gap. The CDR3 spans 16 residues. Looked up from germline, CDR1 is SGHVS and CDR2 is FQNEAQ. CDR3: CASSQQATARNQPQHF. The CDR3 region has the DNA TGTGCCAGCAGCCAACAAGCGACAGCGCGCAATCAGCCCCAGCATTTT.

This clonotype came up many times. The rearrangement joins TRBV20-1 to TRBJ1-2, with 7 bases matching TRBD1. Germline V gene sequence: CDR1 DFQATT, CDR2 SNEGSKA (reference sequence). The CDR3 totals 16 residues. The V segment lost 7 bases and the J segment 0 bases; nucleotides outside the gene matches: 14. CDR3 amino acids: CSEATGTSTANYGYTF. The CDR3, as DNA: TGCAGTGAAGCGACAGGGACTTCTACGGCTAACTATGGCTACACCTTC.

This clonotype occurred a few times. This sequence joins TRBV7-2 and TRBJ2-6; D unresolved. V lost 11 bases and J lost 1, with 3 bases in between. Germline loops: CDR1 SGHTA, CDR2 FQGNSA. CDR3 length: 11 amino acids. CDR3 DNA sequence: TGTGCCGCGTCTGGGGCCAACGTCCTGACTTTC. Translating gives CAASGANVLTF. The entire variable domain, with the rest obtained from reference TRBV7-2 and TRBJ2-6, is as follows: GAGVSQSPSNKVTEKGKDVELRCDPISGHTALYWYRQSLGQGLEFLIYFQGNSAPDKSGLPSDRFSAERTGGSVSTLTIQRTQQEDSAVYLCAASGANVLTFGAGSRLTVL.

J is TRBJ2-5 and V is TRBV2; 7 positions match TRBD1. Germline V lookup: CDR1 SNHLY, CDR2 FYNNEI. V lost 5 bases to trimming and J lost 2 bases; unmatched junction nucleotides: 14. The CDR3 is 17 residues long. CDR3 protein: CASSPYRQGWAQETQYF. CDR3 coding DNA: TGTGCCAGCAGTCCCTACCGACAGGGATGGGCTCAAGAGACCCAGTACTTC.

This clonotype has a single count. CDR3 in amino acids: CASRRDPNYGYTF. The CDR3 DNA reads as TGTGCCAGCAGGAGGGATCCTAACTATGGCTACACCTTC. The chain is built from TRBV9 and TRBJ1-2; D gene unclear. Germline V lookup: CDR1 SGDLS, CDR2 YYNGEE. V gave up 5 bases and J gave up 0 bases, with 8 bases separating them. The CDR3 spans 13 residues.